The 21 T cell receptor beta chains reported below all come from one sample, sequenced in a study of blood T cells in healthy people across ages. A sample-barcoded 5' primer and a J-beta primer mix were used in a second PCR of roughly 7 to 11 cycles. TCRdb analysed the 5' RACE reads with MiXCR anew, one entry per CDR3 protein. The sample yields roughly 830,000 distinct CDR3 sequences, around 62% seen once. Sequencing was performed on blood. The receptors were gathered from a man aged 30 to 39 in good health.

This clonotype was counted a few times. The V call is TRBV7-3, the J call TRBJ2-6, with 8 bases lining up with TRBD1. CDR1 is SGHTA and CDR2 is FQGTGA in the germline V gene. The CDR3 extends over 18 amino acids. Trimming cost V 5 bases and J 1 base; bases outside gene matches: 10. CDR3 coding DNA: TGTGCCAGCAGCCCTGCGACGGGACAGGCTTCTGGGGCCAACGTCCTGACTTTC. Its translation: CASSPATGQASGANVLTF.

The V call is TRBV27, the J call TRBJ2-3, with TRBD2 identical over 7 bases. CDR1 MNHEY and CDR2 SMNVEV come from the germline V gene (reference sequence). The V and J ends lost 1 base and 6 bases, in that order; junction bases with no gene match: 7. The CDR3 runs 15 residues. The CDR3 DNA follows: TGTGCCAGCAGTTTATGGGCGGGGGAGGTGGATACGCAGTATTTT. Encoded protein: CASSLWAGEVDTQYF.

This chain connects TRBV6-5 to TRBJ2-2, with TRBD1 matching 7 bases. The length of the CDR3 is 15 residues. With 1 base clipped from V and 4 bases from J, the junction kept 3 bases outside the gene matches. From germline, CDR1 is MNHEY and CDR2 SVGAGI. CDR3 DNA: TGTGCCAGCAGTTACTTACAGGGGATCACCGGGGAGCTGTTTTTT. This encodes CASSYLQGITGELFF.

This chain links TRBV29-1 with TRBJ2-5; TRBD2 aligns across 13 bases. Germline CDR1 SQVTM, CDR2 ANQGSEA. The CDR3 loop spans 14 amino acids. V lost 6 bases to trimming and J lost 11 bases; unmatched junction nucleotides: 12. This CDR3 is CSVGGLAGVGEQYF. The CDR3 DNA sequence: TGCAGCGTCGGAGGACTAGCGGGGGTGGGTGAGCAGTACTTC.

This sequence joins TRBV6-6 and TRBJ2-7; 10 positions agree with TRBD2. V was pared by 4 bases and J by 0 bases, with 3 bases of the junction left unmatched. CDR3 length equals 15 residues. Germline values: CDR1 MNHNY, CDR2 SVGAGI (reference sequence). The CDR3 DNA sequence: TGTGCCAGCAGTTTAGCGGGGGGCGTCTCCTACGAGCAGTACTTC. This translates into CASSLAGGVSYEQYF.

V and J are TRBV20-1 and TRBJ1-6; D may be TRBD1 (6 bases). With 0 bases removed from V and 2 bases from J, the gap between germline ends came to 8 bases. This CDR3 spans 15 amino acids. Germline V gene sequence: CDR1 DFQATT, CDR2 SNEGSKA (reference sequence). The CDR3 DNA is TGCAGTGCTAGAGAAGGGGGTACCTATAATTCACCCCTCCACTTT. Encoded protein: CSAREGGTYNSPLHF.

The V and J genes are TRBV4-1 and TRBJ2-3; 9 nucleotides agree with TRBD1. Germline CDR1 reads MGHRA; CDR2 reads YSYEKL. CDR3 length equals 16 residues. V trimming: 4 bases; J trimming: 3 bases; junction bases outside the gene matches: 8. The CDR3 protein is CASSRPRDRVTDTQYF. DNA of the CDR3: TGCGCCAGCAGCCGCCCTCGGGACAGGGTGACAGATACGCAGTATTTT.

This clonotype was seen a handful of times. The V gene is TRBV10-3, the J gene TRBJ2-7; D may match TRBD1 or TRBD2 (5 bases each). The CDR3 sequence is 14 residues long. Per germline, CDR1 ENHRY and CDR2 SYGVKD. V gave up 5 bases and J gave up 0 bases, with 11 bases separating them. The CDR3 DNA reads TGTGCCATCAGTACCGGGACGGTCTCCTACGAGCAGTACTTC. Translated: CAISTGTVSYEQYF.

This rearrangement joins TRBV3-1 to TRBJ2-4; weak D call: TRBD2 (7 bases). The J call may not be correct, given that the DNA end is closer to TRBJ2-7. CDR3 size: 16 residues. Germline V CDR1 and CDR2: LGHDT, YNNKEL (reference sequence). The CDR3 DNA is TGTGCCAGCAGCCAAGTCGCTGCGGGGGCAGTCTACGAGCAGTACTTC. Encoded protein: CASSQVAAGAVYEQYF.

This clonotype was recorded a few times. The chain joins TRBV11-1 to TRBJ2-7; D is undetermined. Gene TRBJ2-5 matches the end of the DNA better, so the J call may be wrong. The germline V gene encodes CDR1 SGHAT and CDR2 FQDESV (reference sequence). The CDR3 contains 13 residues. The CDR3, as DNA: TGTGCCAGCAGCCCGGTACCCTTGGAGACCCAGTACTTC. It yields the protein CASSPVPLETQYF.

This clonotype was seen a few times. The chain joins TRBV7-2 to TRBJ2-7; 8 positions agree with TRBD1. Unmatched junction bases numbered 9, after V lost 5 bases and J lost 6 bases. Germline V gene data show CDR1 as SGHTA and CDR2 as FQGNSA. The CDR3 runs to 14 residues. CDR3 loop: CASSLGTGPREQYF. In DNA form, the CDR3 reads TGTGCCAGCAGCCTAGGGACAGGCCCTCGCGAGCAGTACTTC.

The chain combines TRBV27 with TRBJ2-4; perhaps TRBD1 as D (6 bases). Trimming left V 4 bases short and J 8 bases short, with 12 bases between. CDR3 length: 13 amino acids. CDR1 and CDR2 (germline): MNHEY, SMNVEV (reference sequence). DNA for the CDR3: TGTGCCAGCAGTTGGGGGCGAGTGGACATTCAGTACTTC. Translation: CASSWGRVDIQYF.

The chain couples TRBV10-3 to TRBJ2-1; a weak D match, TRBD1 (5 bases). V lost 3 bases to trimming and J lost 3 bases, with 21 bases between them. There are 18 residues in the CDR3. Germline V gene lookup returns CDR1 ENHRY and CDR2 SYGVKD. The CDR3 loop is CAISDPFHRLGHYNEQFF. The CDR3 DNA sequence: TGTGCCATCAGTGATCCCTTCCACCGGCTTGGACACTACAATGAGCAGTTCTTC.

This clonotype was recorded once. The genes are TRBV20-1 and TRBJ2-3; D unresolved. The CDR3 covers 11 residues. The V gene's germline CDR1 is DFQATT and CDR2 SNEGSKA (reference sequence). CDR3 sequence reads: CSGPTEPPQYF. The CDR3 DNA reads TGCAGCGGTCCTACCGAACCCCCGCAGTATTTT.

Concerning this clonotype itself: A read error may account for a junction end that differs from germline. The chain links TRBV12-3 or TRBV12-4 to TRBJ1-6; perhaps TRBD1 as D (5 bases). The CDR3 contains 14 residues. The CDR3 reads CASSSRTGNSPIHF. The CDR3 nucleotides read TGTGCCAGCAGCTCGAGAACAGGAAATTCACCCATCCACTTT.

The V and J genes are TRBV6-5 and TRBJ1-6; 9 bases fit TRBD1. CDR3 length: 14 residues. Germline V gene data show CDR1 as MNHEY and CDR2 as SVGAGI. With V trimmed by 7 bases and J by 8 bases, 6 bases remained unmatched. DNA for the CDR3: TGTGCCAGCACCAAGGACAGGGGTTATTCACCCCTCCACTTT. Its protein is CASTKDRGYSPLHF.

This clonotype was found a few times. The chain recombines TRBV4-2 with TRBJ2-5, with D perhaps given as TRBD1 or TRBD2 (5 bases each). The CDR3 is 17 residues long. In germline, CDR1 is LGHNA, CDR2 YNFKEQ. Between the trimmed V and J ends, which lost 0 bases and 5 bases, there was a span of 19 bases. CDR3 in amino acids: CASSQEVPGTAYETQYF. CDR3 nucleotides: TGTGCCAGCAGCCAAGAAGTACCGGGGACGGCCTACGAGACCCAGTACTTC.

This clonotype was seen only a few times. V and J are TRBV4-1 and TRBJ1-2, with D perhaps matching TRBD1 (6 bases). Between the trimmed V and J ends, which lost 3 bases and 1 base, there was a span of 15 bases. The CDR3 totals 16 residues. Per germline, CDR1 MGHRA and CDR2 YSYEKL. CDR3 region: CASSQVPGASNYGYTF. CDR3 coding DNA: TGCGCCAGCAGCCAGGTCCCAGGGGCGAGTAACTATGGCTACACCTTC.

As regards this clonotype: One junction end does not reproduce the germline sequence, and a read error may be involved. V gene TRBV5-1 combines with J gene TRBJ2-2; TRBD2 matches 7 bases. CDR1 SGHRS and CDR2 YFSETQ come from the germline V gene. This CDR3 comprises 14 residues. The CDR3 spells CASSLAGNTGELFF. CDR3 DNA sequence: TGTGCCAGCAGCTTAGCGGGGAACACCGGGGAGCTGTTTTTT.

This clonotype turned up a few times. This rearrangement joins TRBV28 to TRBJ2-5; the match to TRBD2 covers 15 bases. In germline, CDR1 is MDHEN, CDR2 SYDVKM. V lost 8 bases, J lost 2 bases, and 3 bases stayed unmatched. The CDR3 length is 15 residues. The CDR3 region has the DNA TGTGCCAGCGGACTAGCGGGGGGGGTACAAGAGACCCAGTACTTC. The encoded protein is CASGLAGGVQETQYF.

This clonotype occurred a few times. At one boundary the junction diverges from the germline segment, which might be a read error. This rearrangement joins TRBV12-3 or TRBV12-4 to TRBJ2-7; D remains unclear. This CDR3 comprises 13 residues. CDR3 bases: TGTGCCAGCAGTCCCCGATTAGGCTACGAGCAGTATTTC. Protein: CASSPRLGYEQYF.